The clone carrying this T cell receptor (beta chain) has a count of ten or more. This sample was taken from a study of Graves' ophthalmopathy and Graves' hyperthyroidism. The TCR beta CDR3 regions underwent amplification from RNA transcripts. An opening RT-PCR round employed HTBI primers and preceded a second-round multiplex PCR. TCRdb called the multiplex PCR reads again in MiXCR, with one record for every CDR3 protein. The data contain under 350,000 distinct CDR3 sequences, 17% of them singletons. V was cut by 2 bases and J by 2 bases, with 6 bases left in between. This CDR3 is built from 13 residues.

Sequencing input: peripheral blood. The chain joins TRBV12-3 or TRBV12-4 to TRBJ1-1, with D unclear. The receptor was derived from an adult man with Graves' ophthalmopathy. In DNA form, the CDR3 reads TGTGCCAGCAGTTTAAGGATCAACACTGAAGCTTTCTTT. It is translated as CASSLRINTEAFF.